This T cell receptor beta chain was obtained from a study of blood T cell repertoires in COVID-19 (dated by TCRdb to between 2020 and 2021). For the wider study: The collaborator samples originated in the United States, Italy and Spain and spanned the acute and convalescent phases of COVID-19. The material from the prospective study consisted of cDNA or gDNA derived from T cells, B-cell-depleted T cells, or PBMCs. The dataset comprised deeply sampled blood TCRbeta repertoires from subjects exposed to, actively infected with, or recovered from COVID-19. A freely available public database, intended as a resource for researchers studying the immune response to SARS-CoV-2, is where the repertoires were released. The samples were drawn from the first 160 participants of the ongoing ImmuneRACE study and from over 950 subjects provided by 6 global collaborators. A de-identified subject ID, COVID-19 status, age in years and sex were almost always included in the sample metadata. Where available, HLA class I and class II types were obtained from metadata supplied by the sample provider rather than from assay-based typing.

Enrolling through a virtual design, the prospective study's participants ranged in age from roughly 18 to 95 years and lived across more than 20 United States geographic areas. Cohort assignment in the prospective study relied on participant-reported clinical history from a screening survey and a study questionnaire. Recovered participants in ImmuneRACE Cohort 3 were defined as having two consecutive negative NP/OP PCR tests, clearance from a healthcare professional, or resolution of symptoms. In the prospective study, whole blood, serum and a nasopharyngeal or oropharyngeal swab were collected from each participant by mobile phlebotomists. Over a roughly 2-month period, participants in the prospective study had the option of providing additional blood draws and questionnaires. Before DNA extraction, blood samples from the prospective study were shipped at room temperature or frozen. The immunoSEQ Assay, a bias-controlled multiplex PCR, was used to amplify TCRbeta CDR3 regions from genomic DNA. As for how the authors treated the data: The number of nucleated cells in each sample was estimated by amplification of reference gene primers within the assay. Sequence reads were collapsed and filtered to measure the absolute abundance of every unique TCRbeta CDR3 rearrangement. For each sample, productive Simpson clonality was calculated as the square root of Simpson's diversity index across productive rearrangements. TCRdb retrieved this table from immuneACCESS and kept in-frame rearrangements only. Not all clones are present; in checked studies, unresolved V genes account for under half, and no reason is known for the remainder. Clonal size and the V and J genes are those of that table, whereas D and trimming came from the DNA. The sample has about 290,000 clones on record, about nine tenths of them singletons. The top ten clones comprise about 1.7% of the sample.

What the authors observed across the whole study: The quantity of clinical and demographic metadata differed by source and by participant and was supplied without curation.

In the case of this clone: The specificity of this receptor is unknown. No base quality information exists; no much larger clone differs at one position.

The junction carries 14 bases between V and J, which are trimmed by 6 bases and 5 bases respectively. The germline V gene sets CDR1 to SGHDT and CDR2 to YYEEEE. The CDR3 runs 13 amino acids, cysteine and phenylalanine included. The CDR3 DNA has 39 bases and is translated from base 1. The chain uses TRBV5-6 and TRBJ2-5; tentative D gene TRBD1, with 5 bases matching. Sequenced material: PBMCs or T cells enriched from blood (not recorded which). This sequence was found in a woman aged 40 to 50 who had recovered from COVID-19. The CDR3 protein: CASTQGIGETQYF. The DNA reads as follows: TGTGCCAGCACCCAGGGTATTGGGGAGACCCAGTACTTC.